The 12 T cell receptor beta chains reported below all come from one sample, sequenced in a study of shared clonotypes between healthy human individuals (dated by TCRdb to 2020 to 2021). Library preparation used the immunoSEQ multiplex PCR assay. TCRdb provides this immuneACCESS table in a form limited to in-frame rearrangements. Some clones are lacking; in checked studies, under half of them reflect an unresolved V gene, and why the rest are absent is not known. A total of over a million clones appear in this sample, about 80% of them only once. Together, the top ten hold 0.6% to 0.75% of the sample. Source material: memory CD4+ T cells from PBMCs. The cell subset or site label on this specimen signifies: CD45RA-negative fraction. The receptors here all came from a man aged 18 to 35 in good health. Some clones in this sample may be carry-over from other donors' samples.

The chain links TRBV11-1 to TRBJ2-1; D possibly corresponds to TRBD2 (5 bases). This CDR3 has 15 residues. The germline gives CDR1 SGHAT, CDR2 FQDESV (reference sequence). With 5 bases removed from V and 0 bases from J, the gap between germline ends came to 11 bases. The CDR3 nucleotides are TGTGCCAGCAGCCTCATTCTAGCCTCCTACAATGAGCAGTTCTTC. Residues: CASSLILASYNEQFF. The full variable domain, completed using reference TRBV11-1 and TRBJ2-1, is EAEVAQSPRYKITEKSQAVAFWCDPISGHATLYWYRQILGQGPELLVQFQDESVVDDSQLPKDRFSAERLKGVDSTLKIQPAELGDSAMYLCASSLILASYNEQFFGPGTRLTVL.

J is TRBJ2-7 and V is TRBV7-2; 9 nucleotides agree with TRBD1. Trimming cost V 5 bases and J 4 bases; bases outside gene matches: 9. The CDR3 sequence is 15 residues long. The V gene's germline CDR1 is SGHTA and CDR2 FQGNSA. The CDR3 DNA follows: TGTGCCAGCAGCATTCGCGACAGGGGGTATTACGAGCAGTACTTC. Amino acid sequence: CASSIRDRGYYEQYF.

This clone was picked up one time. This sequence joins TRBV6-6 and TRBJ2-7, with 7 bases identical to TRBD1. CDR1 is MNHNY, CDR2 SVGAGI, per germline (reference sequence). The CDR3 has 13 residues. J gave up 4 bases and V 6 bases, and 6 bases lay outside the gene matches. CDR3 bases: TGTGCCAGCAGCCGCGGACAGGCGTACGAGCAGTACTTC. This translates into CASSRGQAYEQYF.

This CDR3 reads CASSPRMGSIGAGSSTDTQYF. In DNA form, the CDR3 reads TGTGCCAGCAGTCCGCGGATGGGGTCGATCGGAGCGGGATCTAGCACAGATACGCAGTATTTT. The chain has TRBV27 and TRBJ2-3; 7 bases align to TRBD2. Germline trimming cut 5 bases from V and 0 bases from J; bases unmatched to any gene: 23. Germline V gene data show CDR1 as MNHEY and CDR2 as SMNVEV (reference sequence). CDR3 length: 21 residues.

Only a few counts were recorded for this clone. The chain joins TRBV7-2 to TRBJ1-5; a possible D gene is TRBD1 (5 bases). V was shortened by 8 bases and J by 3 bases, with 14 bases between the two germline ends. The CDR3 runs to 14 residues. The germline V gene has CDR1 SGHTA and CDR2 FQGNSA. The CDR3 loop is CASHSGLFNQPQHF. For the CDR3, the DNA is TGTGCCAGCCACTCAGGGTTATTCAATCAGCCCCAGCATTTT.

This clone appeared a single time. The rearrangement uses TRBV27 and TRBJ2-1; D unclear. This CDR3 has 15 amino acids. V dropped 6 bases and J dropped 1 base, with 13 bases sitting between them. Looked up from germline, CDR1 is MNHEY and CDR2 is SMNVEV (reference sequence). The CDR3: CASRTYLVSYNEQFF. CDR3 DNA: TGTGCCAGCAGAACCTACCTCGTATCCTACAATGAGCAGTTCTTC.

V is TRBV13 and J is TRBJ2-3; D gene unclear. There are 12 residues in the CDR3. The V and J ends lost 1 base and 4 bases respectively, with 3 bases between them. Germline values: CDR1 PRHDT, CDR2 FYEKMQ (reference sequence). CDR3 nucleotides: TGTGCCAGCAGCTTAGAGCCAGATACGCAGTATTTT. Amino acids: CASSLEPDTQYF.

J is TRBJ1-2 and V is TRBV28, with 11 nucleotides matching TRBD1. The CDR3 contains 15 residues. V gave up 4 bases and J gave up 5 bases; unmatched junction bases: 6. The germline V gene has CDR1 MDHEN and CDR2 SYDVKM. The CDR3, as DNA: TGTGCCAGCAGTTCGGGACAGGGGGACCGTTATGGCTACACCTTC. It is translated as CASSSGQGDRYGYTF.

This chain connects TRBV11-2 to TRBJ2-3; 10 bases line up with TRBD2. The trim removed 0 bases at V and 5 bases at J, leaving 11 bases unmatched. CDR3 length equals 18 residues. Germline values: CDR1 SGHAT, CDR2 FQNNGV. The CDR3 loop reads CASSLDMGSGRARDTQYF. CDR3 coding DNA: TGTGCCAGCAGCTTAGATATGGGGAGCGGGAGGGCCAGAGATACGCAGTATTTT.

This clone was counted many times. The CDR3 spells CASSTGMNTEAFF. CDR3 DNA: TGTGCCAGTAGCACAGGCATGAACACTGAAGCTTTCTTT. The chain uses TRBV19 and TRBJ1-1, with a tentative D call TRBD1 (5 bases). V was trimmed by 6 bases and J by 0 bases, leaving 8 bases between them. Germline values: CDR1 LNHDA, CDR2 SQIVND (reference sequence). This CDR3 contains 13 residues.

As concerns this clone: At the DNA level, this CDR3 is encoded by other sequences in the same sample as well. The chain recombines TRBV15 with TRBJ2-1; D unclear. The CDR3 length is 12 residues. V was clipped by 3 bases and J by 7 bases, with 7 bases between them. In germline, CDR1 is LNHNV, CDR2 YYDKDF (reference sequence). DNA of the CDR3: TGTGCCACCAGCAGGGGGTGGAATGAGCAGTTCTTC. This translates into CATSRGWNEQFF. Using reference TRBV15 and TRBJ2-1 for the parts outside the CDR3, the full variable domain is DAMVIQNPRYQVTQFGKPVTLSCSQTLNHNVMYWYQQKSSQAPKLLFHYYDKDFNNEADTPDNFQSRRPNTSFCFLDIRSPGLGDTAMYLCATSRGWNEQFFGPGTRLTVL.

The V and J genes are TRBV9 and TRBJ1-5; D gene unclear. Germline values: CDR1 SGDLS, CDR2 YYNGEE. The CDR3 is made up of 14 amino acids. V shed 0 bases and J shed 4 bases, with 8 bases lying between them. The CDR3 spells CASSVDSGNQPQHF. The CDR3, as DNA: TGTGCCAGCAGCGTAGATTCCGGTAATCAGCCCCAGCATTTT.